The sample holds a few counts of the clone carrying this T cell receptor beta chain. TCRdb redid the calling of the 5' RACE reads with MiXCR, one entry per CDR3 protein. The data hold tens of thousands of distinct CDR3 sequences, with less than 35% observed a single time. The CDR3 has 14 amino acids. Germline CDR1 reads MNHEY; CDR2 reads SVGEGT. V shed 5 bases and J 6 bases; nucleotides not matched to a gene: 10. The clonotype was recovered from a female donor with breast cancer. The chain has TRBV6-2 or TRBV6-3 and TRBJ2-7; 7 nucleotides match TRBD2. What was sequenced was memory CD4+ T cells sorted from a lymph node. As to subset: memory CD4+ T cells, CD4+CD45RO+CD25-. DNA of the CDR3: TGTGCCAGCAGTACCCTCGCGGCGGGAGCCGAGCAGTACTTC. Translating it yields CASSTLAAGAEQYF.